The clone carrying this T cell receptor beta chain counts as medium-sized by frequency. Multiplex touch-down PCR amplified TRB using TRB-A and TRB-B pools in one tube. After re-calling the multiplex PCR reads, TCRdb lists one entry per CDR3 protein, DNA absent. The listing contains roughly 6,100 distinct CDR3 sequences. This specimen belongs to a study of T cell clusters in autoimmune cytopenias. The CDR3 covers 14 residues. TRB amplification used 250 ng of peripheral blood genomic DNA. This sample was also put to use in a study of T cell repertoires in aging, cancer and after chemotherapy. As reported in that work: Compared with age-matched healthy donors, untreated hematological or solid cancer patients showed higher blood TCR clonality.

Sequencing was done on a sample of peripheral blood. The V call is TRBV12-3 or TRBV12-4, the J call TRBJ1-1; TCRdb's D call of TRBD1 is untestable without DNA. This TCR was recovered from a human donor in good health. CDR3 loop: CASSLTGLGTEAFF.